The source of this T cell receptor beta chain is a study of cytomegalovirus exposure and HLA in healthy donors. Germline V gene data show CDR1 as LNHNV and CDR2 as YYDKDF (reference sequence). The CDR3 contains 12 residues. The V and J ends lost 6 bases and 1 base respectively, with 7 bases between them. It was with 60 Vbeta and 13 Jbeta primers that the PCR ran. Profiled with immunoSEQ multiplex PCR; TCRdb holds only in-frame clones, not every one. Here the sample spans over 130,000 clones, roughly 80% being singletons. Unrecorded for this donor was the CMV serostatus. What was sequenced was PBMCs. V is TRBV15 and J is TRBJ2-7; D not resolved. The receptor comes from a human donor in good health. As DNA, the CDR3 is TGTGCCACCAGGACTCCGTCCTACGAGCAGTACTTC. Translation gives CATRTPSYEQYF. The whole variable domain, remainder taken from reference TRBV15 and TRBJ2-7, is DAMVIQNPRYQVTQFGKPVTLSCSQTLNHNVMYWYQQKSSQAPKLLFHYYDKDFNNEADTPDNFQSRRPNTSFCFLDIRSPGLGDTAMYLCATRTPSYEQYFGPGTRLTVT.